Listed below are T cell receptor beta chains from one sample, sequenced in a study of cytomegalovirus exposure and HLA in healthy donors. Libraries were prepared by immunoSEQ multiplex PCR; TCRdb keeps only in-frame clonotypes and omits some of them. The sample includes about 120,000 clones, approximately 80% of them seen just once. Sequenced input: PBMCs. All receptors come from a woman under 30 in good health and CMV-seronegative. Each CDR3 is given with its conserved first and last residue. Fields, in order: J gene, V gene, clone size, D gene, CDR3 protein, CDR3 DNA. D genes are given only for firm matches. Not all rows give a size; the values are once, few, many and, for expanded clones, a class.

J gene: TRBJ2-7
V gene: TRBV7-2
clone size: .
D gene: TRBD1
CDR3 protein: CASTSPGTGIHEQYF
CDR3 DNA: TGTGCCAGCACCTCACCAGGGACAGGGATCCACGAGCAGTACTTC

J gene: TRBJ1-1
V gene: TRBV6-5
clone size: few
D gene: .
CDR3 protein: CASSLGGGNTEAFF
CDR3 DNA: TGTGCCAGCAGTTTGGGGGGGGGAAACACTGAAGCTTTCTTT

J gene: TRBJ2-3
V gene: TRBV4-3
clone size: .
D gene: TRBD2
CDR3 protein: CASSQILAGEADTQYF
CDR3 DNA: TGCGCCAGCAGCCAAATACTAGCGGGGGAAGCAGATACGCAGTATTTT

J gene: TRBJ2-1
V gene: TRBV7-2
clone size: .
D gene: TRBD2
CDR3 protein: CASSLGLAGNNEQFF
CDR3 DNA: TGTGCCAGCAGCCTGGGACTAGCGGGAAACAATGAGCAGTTCTTC

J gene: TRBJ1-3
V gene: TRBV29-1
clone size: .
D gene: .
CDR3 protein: CSVYGQTGNTIYF
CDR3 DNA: TGCAGCGTCTACGGACAGACTGGAAACACCATATATTTT

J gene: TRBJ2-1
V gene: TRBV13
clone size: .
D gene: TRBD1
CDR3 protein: CASSADRSNEQFF
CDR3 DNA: TGTGCCAGCAGCGCGGACAGGAGCAATGAGCAGTTCTTC

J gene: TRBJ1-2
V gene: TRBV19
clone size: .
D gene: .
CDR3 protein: CASTQNGLGRTTAMGYTF
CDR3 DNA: TGTGCCAGTACTCAAAACGGCCTCGGCAGGACAACTGCTATGGGCTACACCTTC

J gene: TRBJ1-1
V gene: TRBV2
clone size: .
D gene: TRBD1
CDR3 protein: CASSFDRATEAFF
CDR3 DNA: TGTGCCAGCAGCTTCGACAGGGCTACTGAAGCTTTCTTT

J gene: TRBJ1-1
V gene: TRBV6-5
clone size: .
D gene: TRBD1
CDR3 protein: CASRGTGSVPEASF
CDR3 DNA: TGTGCCAGCAGGGGGACAGGGTCGGTTCCTGAAGCTTCCTTT

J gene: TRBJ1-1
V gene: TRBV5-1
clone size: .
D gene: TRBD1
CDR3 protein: CASSSPDRAENVNTEAFF
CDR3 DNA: TGCGCCAGCAGCTCACCGGACAGGGCAGAGAACGTGAACACTGAAGCTTTCTTT

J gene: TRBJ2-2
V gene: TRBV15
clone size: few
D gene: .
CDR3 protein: CATSQQGNTGELFF
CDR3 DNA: TGTGCCACCAGTCAACAGGGGAACACCGGGGAGCTGTTTTTT

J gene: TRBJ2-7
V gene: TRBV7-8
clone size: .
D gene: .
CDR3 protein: CASSLDRVFDEQYF
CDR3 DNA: TGTGCCAGCAGCTTAGACAGGGTGTTCGACGAGCAGTACTTC

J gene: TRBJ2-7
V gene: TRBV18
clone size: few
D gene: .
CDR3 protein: CASSPSRGVYEQYF
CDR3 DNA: TGTGCCAGCTCACCGTCGAGAGGTGTCTACGAGCAGTACTTC

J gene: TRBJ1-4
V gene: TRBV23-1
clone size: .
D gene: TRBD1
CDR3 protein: CASSHPDRVGEKLFF
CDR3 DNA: TGCGCCAGCAGTCACCCTGACAGGGTCGGGGAAAAACTGTTTTTT

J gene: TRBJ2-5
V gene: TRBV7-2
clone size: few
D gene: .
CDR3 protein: CASSSSRVQETQYF
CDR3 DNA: TGTGCCAGCAGCTCCTCACGGGTCCAAGAGACCCAGTACTTC

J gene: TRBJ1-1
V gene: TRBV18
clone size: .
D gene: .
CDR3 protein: CASSPRRATEAFF
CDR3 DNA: TGTGCCAGCTCACCAAGGAGGGCCACTGAAGCTTTCTTT

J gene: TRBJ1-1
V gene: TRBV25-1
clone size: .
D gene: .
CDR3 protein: CASSDPRTPNTEAFF
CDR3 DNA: TGTGCCAGCAGTGACCCTCGCACACCGAACACTGAAGCTTTCTTT

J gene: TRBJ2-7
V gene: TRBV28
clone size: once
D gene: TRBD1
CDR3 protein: CASRPGQGYEQYF
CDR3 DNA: TGTGCCAGCAGACCGGGACAGGGCTACGAGCAGTACTTC

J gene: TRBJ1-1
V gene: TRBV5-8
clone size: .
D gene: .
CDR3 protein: CASSRNRGARSTEAFF
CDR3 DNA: TGTGCCAGCAGCCGCAACCGGGGGGCGCGGAGCACTGAAGCTTTCTTT

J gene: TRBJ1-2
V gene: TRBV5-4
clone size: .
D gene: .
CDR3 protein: CASSFRGANGYTF
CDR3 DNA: TGTGCCAGCAGTTTCAGGGGCGCTAATGGCTACACCTTC

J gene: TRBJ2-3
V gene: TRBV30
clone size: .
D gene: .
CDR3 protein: CAWSTRGASPSTDTQYF
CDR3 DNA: TGTGCCTGGAGTACACGCGGGGCTAGTCCTAGCACAGATACGCAGTATTTT

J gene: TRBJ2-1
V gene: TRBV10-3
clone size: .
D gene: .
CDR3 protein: CAISPGHQLYNEQFF
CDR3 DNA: TGTGCCATCAGTCCGGGACACCAGCTGTACAATGAGCAGTTCTTC

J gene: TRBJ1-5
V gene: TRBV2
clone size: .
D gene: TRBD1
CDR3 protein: CASSNVGTGGFPQHF
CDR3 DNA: TGTGCCAGCAGTAATGTAGGGACAGGGGGATTTCCCCAGCATTTT

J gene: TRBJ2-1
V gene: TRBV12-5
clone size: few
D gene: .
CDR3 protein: CASGLGSDRDAQFF
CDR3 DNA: TGTGCTAGTGGTCTGGGATCCGACAGAGATGCGCAGTTCTTC

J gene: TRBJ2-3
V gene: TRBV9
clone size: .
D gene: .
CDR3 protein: CASSLLGGMTDTQYF
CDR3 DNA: TGTGCCAGCAGTCTCCTAGGGGGTATGACAGATACGCAGTATTTT

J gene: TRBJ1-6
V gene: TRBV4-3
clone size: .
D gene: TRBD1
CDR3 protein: CASSPGQGNSPLHF
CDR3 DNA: TGCGCCAGCAGCCCTGGACAGGGTAATTCACCCCTCCACTTT

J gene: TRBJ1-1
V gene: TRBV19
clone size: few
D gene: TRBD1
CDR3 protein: CASSIGQGRTEAFF
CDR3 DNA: TGTGCCAGTAGTATAGGACAGGGGCGCACTGAAGCTTTCTTT

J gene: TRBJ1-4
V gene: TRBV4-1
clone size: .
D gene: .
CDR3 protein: CASSQEGSGSNEKLFF
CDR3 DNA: TGCGCCAGCAGCCAAGAGGGCAGTGGCTCTAATGAAAAACTGTTTTTT

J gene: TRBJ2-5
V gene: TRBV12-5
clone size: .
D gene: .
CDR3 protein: CASGLGGGVIQETQYF
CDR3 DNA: TGTGCTAGTGGTTTGGGGGGGGGCGTTATCCAAGAGACCCAGTACTTC

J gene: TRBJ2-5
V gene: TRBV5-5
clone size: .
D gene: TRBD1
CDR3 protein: CASRPNTGTGVRAQYF
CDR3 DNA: TGTGCCAGCAGGCCTAATACCGGGACAGGGGTAAGGGCCCAGTACTTC

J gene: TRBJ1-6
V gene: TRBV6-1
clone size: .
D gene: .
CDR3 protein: CATRTGGSPLHF
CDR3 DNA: TGTGCCACCAGGACGGGGGGTTCACCCCTCCACTTT

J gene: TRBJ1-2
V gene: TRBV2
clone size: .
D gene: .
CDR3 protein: CASSEALQGRYGYTF
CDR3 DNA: TGTGCCAGCAGTGAAGCGCTTCAGGGGCGCTATGGCTACACCTTC

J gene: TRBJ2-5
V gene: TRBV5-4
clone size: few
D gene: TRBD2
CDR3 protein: CAITPRGSGGDQETQYF
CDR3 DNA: TGTGCCATCACTCCCCGAGGGAGCGGGGGGGACCAAGAGACCCAGTACTTC

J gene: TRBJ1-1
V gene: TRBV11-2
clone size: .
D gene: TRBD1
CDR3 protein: CASSRGLGQGRGTEAFF
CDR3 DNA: TGTGCCAGCAGCAGGGGCCTCGGACAGGGAAGAGGCACTGAAGCTTTCTTT

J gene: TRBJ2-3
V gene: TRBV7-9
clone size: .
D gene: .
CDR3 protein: CASSPQTDPQYF
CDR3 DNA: TGTGCCAGCAGCCCGCAAACAGATCCGCAGTATTTT

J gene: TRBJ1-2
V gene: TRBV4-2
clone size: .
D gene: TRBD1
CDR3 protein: CASSQLPGTGYGYTF
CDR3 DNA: TGTGCCAGCAGCCAACTCCCCGGGACAGGCTATGGCTACACCTTC

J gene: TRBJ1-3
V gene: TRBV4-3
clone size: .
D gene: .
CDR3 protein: CASSQVSTAGGNTIYF
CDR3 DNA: TGCGCCAGCAGCCAAGTCAGCACAGCGGGTGGAAACACCATATATTTT

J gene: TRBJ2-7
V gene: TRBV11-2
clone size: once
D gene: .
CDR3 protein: CASSVEGAPHEQYF
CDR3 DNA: TGTGCCAGCAGCGTGGAGGGGGCGCCTCACGAGCAGTACTTC

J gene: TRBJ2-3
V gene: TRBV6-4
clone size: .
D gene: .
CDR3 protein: CASSPIAGATDTQYF
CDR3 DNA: TGTGCCAGCAGTCCCATCGCGGGGGCAACAGATACGCAGTATTTT

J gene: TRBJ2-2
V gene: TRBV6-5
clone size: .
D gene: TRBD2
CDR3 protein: CASTLTGGTGELFF
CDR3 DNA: TGTGCCAGCACTTTAACGGGAGGCACCGGGGAGCTGTTTTTT

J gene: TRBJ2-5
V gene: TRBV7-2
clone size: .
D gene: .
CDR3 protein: CASSLGGQETQYF
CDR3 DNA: TGTGCCAGCAGCTTAGGAGGCCAGGAGACCCAGTACTTC

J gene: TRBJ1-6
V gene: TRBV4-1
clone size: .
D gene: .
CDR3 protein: CASSQGQIRNSPLHF
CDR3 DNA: TGCGCCAGCAGCCAAGGACAGATAAGAAATTCACCCCTCCACTTT

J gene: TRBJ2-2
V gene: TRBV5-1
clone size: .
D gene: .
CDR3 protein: CASSLSQVEAGELFF
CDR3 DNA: TGCGCCAGCAGCTTGTCACAGGTAGAAGCCGGGGAGCTGTTTTTT

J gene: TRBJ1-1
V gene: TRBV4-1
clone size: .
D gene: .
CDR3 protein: CASSQGVRRERVGTEAFF
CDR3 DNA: TGCGCCAGCAGCCAAGGGGTCCGTAGGGAGAGAGTGGGCACTGAAGCTTTCTTT

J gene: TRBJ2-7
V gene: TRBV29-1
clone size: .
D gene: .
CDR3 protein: CSVVRDTSSYEQYF
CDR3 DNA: TGCAGCGTTGTAAGGGACACGAGCTCCTACGAGCAGTACTTC

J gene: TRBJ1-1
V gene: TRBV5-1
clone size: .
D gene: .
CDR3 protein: CASSLGGLSEAFF
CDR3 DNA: TGCGCCAGCAGCTTGGGTGGCCTTTCTGAAGCTTTCTTT

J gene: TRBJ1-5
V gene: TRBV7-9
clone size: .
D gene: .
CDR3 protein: CASSLAGGQPQHF
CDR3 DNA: TGTGCCAGCAGCTTAGCCGGGGGTCAGCCCCAGCATTTT

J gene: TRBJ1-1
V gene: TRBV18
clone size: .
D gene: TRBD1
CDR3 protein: CASDDRVNTEAFF
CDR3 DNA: TGTGCCAGCGATGACAGGGTGAACACTGAAGCTTTCTTT

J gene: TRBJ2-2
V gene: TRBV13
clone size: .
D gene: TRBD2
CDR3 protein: CASSPGTRNTGELFF
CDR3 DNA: TGTGCCAGCAGCCCCGGGACTAGGAACACCGGGGAGCTGTTTTTT

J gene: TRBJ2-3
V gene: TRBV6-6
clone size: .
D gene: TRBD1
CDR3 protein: CASSYSPGGGTDTQYF
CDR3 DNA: TGTGCCAGCAGTTACTCACCAGGGGGTGGCACAGATACGCAGTATTTT

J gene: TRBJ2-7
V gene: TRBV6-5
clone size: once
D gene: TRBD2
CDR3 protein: CASSFSTGGNEQYF
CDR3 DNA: TGTGCCAGCAGTTTTAGCACCGGGGGGAACGAGCAGTACTTC

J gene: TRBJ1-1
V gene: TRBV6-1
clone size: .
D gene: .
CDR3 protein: CASSEAENTEAFF
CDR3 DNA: TGTGCCAGCAGTGAGGCAGAGAACACTGAAGCTTTCTTT

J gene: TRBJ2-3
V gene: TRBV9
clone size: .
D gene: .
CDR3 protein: CASSSRQGTDTQYF
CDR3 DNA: TGTGCCAGCAGCAGCCGACAGGGCACAGATACGCAGTATTTT

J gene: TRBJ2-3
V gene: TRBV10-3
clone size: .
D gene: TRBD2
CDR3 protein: CAISELGLAGTDTQYF
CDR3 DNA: TGTGCCATCAGTGAGCTCGGACTAGCGGGAACAGATACGCAGTATTTT

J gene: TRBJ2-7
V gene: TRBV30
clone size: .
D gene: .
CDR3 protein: CAWSLDSYEQYF
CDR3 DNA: TGTGCCTGGAGCCTTGACAGCTACGAGCAGTACTTC

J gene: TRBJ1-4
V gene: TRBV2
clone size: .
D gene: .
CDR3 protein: CASSETIRAPTGGEKLFF
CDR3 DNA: TGTGCCAGCAGTGAGACTATCCGGGCTCCCACGGGCGGTGAAAAACTGTTTTTT

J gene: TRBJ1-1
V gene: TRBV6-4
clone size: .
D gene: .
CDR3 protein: CASSTTGTPNTEAFF
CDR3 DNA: TGTGCCAGCAGTACCACCGGGACACCGAACACTGAAGCTTTCTTT

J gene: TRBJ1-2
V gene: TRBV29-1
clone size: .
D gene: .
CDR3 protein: CSVDWLLGYTF
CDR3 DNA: TGCAGCGTTGACTGGCTTCTTGGCTACACCTTC

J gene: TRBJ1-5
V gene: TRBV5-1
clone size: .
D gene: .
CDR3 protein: CASSLGGGEPQHF
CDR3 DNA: TGCGCCAGCAGCTTGGGGGGGGGAGAGCCCCAGCATTTT

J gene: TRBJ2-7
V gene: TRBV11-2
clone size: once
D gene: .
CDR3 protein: CASSPRRGYEQYF
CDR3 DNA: TGTGCCAGCAGCCCCAGAAGAGGCTACGAGCAGTACTTC